The TCR beta chain described here comes from a study of identifying expanded T cells in peripheral blood. General observations from the study: Variance in clone template counts between approximately 2-week samples significantly increased with total template count across all healthy donors. Roughly 1.2 clones differed between technical replicates, versus around 15 and 19 over time.

A remark on this clone: Its antigen is undetermined.

No infections or other immune events were documented during collection. TCRdb keeps only in-frame clones here, not all; method: immunoSEQ multiplex PCR. The top ten clones hold around a fifth of a sample with under 85,000 clones, less than 90% of them seen once. The sequence was collected from a person aged 18 to 75 in good health. What was sequenced was blood.

The CDR3 loop reads CASSLQGPNTEAFF. As DNA, the CDR3 is TGTGCCAGCAGTTTACAGGGTCCTAACACTGAAGCTTTCTTT. The chain combines TRBV28 with TRBJ1-1; TRBD1 is a possible D gene (5 bases). The CDR3 consists of 14 residues. Trimming removed 2 bases from V and 2 bases from J, with 9 bases in between. In germline, CDR1 is MDHEN, CDR2 SYDVKM.